The sequence of this TCR beta chain was determined in a study of identical twins. Every sampled donor was Caucasian and healthy. TCRdb processed the 5' RACE reads anew with MiXCR; each CDR3 protein has one entry. The table has roughly 720,000 distinct CDR3 sequences, around a sixth seen once. This clonotype has just a few counts. The antigen is unknown. J was trimmed by 6 bases and V by 6 bases; bases with no gene match: 11. This CDR3 region has 15 residues. Germline values: CDR1 MNHEY, CDR2 SMNVEV (reference sequence). Study outcomes and limitations: Insertions were reduced in abundant cord blood beta clonotypes but not in memory repertoires.

This sample was shared with a second study, whose subject was T cells expressing NK-cell markers. That paper notes: Seven of the eight sequenced donors were classified as HCMV-seropositive, and one was classified as seronegative.

The chain couples TRBV27 to TRBJ2-1; 7 bases line up with TRBD1. The sample was PBMCs. This receptor was taken from a woman in her late teens or twenties in good health. CDR3 amino acids: CASRLGTEGRNEQFF. In nucleotides, the CDR3 is TGTGCCAGCAGGCTAGGGACAGAGGGGCGCAATGAGCAGTTCTTC.